The entry that follows covers one T cell receptor beta chain sequence. No antigen is known for it. The record has no base qualities; no much larger clone is one base away. Using the deep immunoSEQ assay, TCR CDR3 regions were amplified from genomic DNA by multiplex PCR. For each cell subset, the extracted genomic DNA was distributed evenly across all wells of several immunoSEQ 96-well plates, and each plate served as one replicate. For sorted subsets, roughly 200 ng genomic DNA, equal to some 30,000 T cell genomes, was loaded into each replicate PCR. Purified libraries were quantified with a Qubit 3.0 fluorometer, sized on a Bioanalyzer 2100, and re-quantified with the KAPA Library Quantification kit. Each immunoSEQ 96-well plate was sequenced on its own single-read 150-cycle Illumina NextSeq 550 flow cell. The source study handled its data this way. Because only junctional sequences without quality scores were contained in the immunoSEQ output, filtering matching that applied to full-length reads could not be performed. Sequences were annotated with PyIR, a Python wrapper for IgBLAST v1.9, using IMGT germline references to assign V/J genes and CDR3. Reads were removed for weak V/J assignments (E-value above 1e-6), missing CDR3, stop codons, out-of-frame junctions, or ambiguous translated residues. V3J clonotypes were defined by identical inferred V gene, J gene, and CDR3 amino acid sequence. The percentage overlap between two repertoires was calculated by dividing the number of shared unique clonotypes by the size of the smaller repertoire. RTK rarefaction, the Chao1 estimator, and Recon v2.1 estimates of unobserved clonotypes were used to assess repertoire richness. Generation probabilities were computed with OLGA for all TCRbeta clonotypes obtained by the gDNA method from several donors. TCRdb stores this immuneACCESS table with in-frame sequences only. Part of the clones is absent; in the studies checked, under half of the shortfall reflects unresolved V genes, and no reason is known for the rest. Clone size and V and J calls were adopted from that table, with D and trimming inferred from the DNA. The sample contains under 2.5 million clones, roughly 92% of them found a single time. The top ten clonotypes cover 0.3% to 0.45% of the sample.

The donors were healthy, HIV-negative adults with no recently reported acute infections or vaccinations. Only Caucasian adults living in Nashville, Tennessee, USA were represented among the donors. CD4+ T cells were enriched through magnetic negative selection, after which naive cells were positively selected on CD45RA and the remaining negative fraction served as the memory subset. Blood was collected by leukapheresis, and PBMCs were isolated by Ficoll-Histopaque density gradient centrifugation and then cryopreserved in liquid nitrogen vapor phase. Purity and quantity of every magnetically sorted T cell population were checked by analytical flow cytometry. Each sorted fraction had its genomic DNA isolated and then quantified by UV absorbance on a Nanodrop 2000c. This entry comes from a study of shared clonotypes between healthy human individuals (dated by TCRdb to 2020 to 2021). General notes on the study: A couple of women and a few men aged 18 to 49 years were included in the cohort. For each donor, CD4 naive and CD4 memory were each given three plates, CD8 naive was given two plates, and CD8 memory was given one plate. To estimate repertoire size and how much clonotype sharing occurs between individuals, the study deeply sequenced the blood TCR repertoires of roughly 5 healthy adults. To increase sequencing depth and limit assay-specific biases, different laboratories used diverse techniques to prepare libraries and sequence TCR repertoires. Each donor's leukapheresis produced roughly between about 0.8 and 8.9 billion PBMCs.

The germline V gene provides CDR1 SGHRS and CDR2 YFSETQ. V trim: 7 bases; J trim: 3 bases; unmatched bases: 13. Taken from cysteine to phenylalanine, the CDR3 has 18 residues. Of the read, only the CDR3 DNA is kept; its 54 bases are in frame from base 1. The full study reports these points: The genetic and exposure-history diversity represented was limited by the small number of donors. Larger estimated clonotype richness was generally found for naive subsets than for memory subsets. Even with the large sequencing depth, rarefaction of the sorted-subset datasets indicated that sequencing was incomplete. Pairwise subsampling indicated that sequencing depth was expected to affect the degree of clonotype sharing among donors. Compared with non-shared clonotypes, the clonotypes found in all four sorted-subset donors had higher generation probabilities. Sharing across a few donors was observed for around 5% of naive CD4, about 3.2% of naive CD8, 2% to 2.5% of memory CD4, and roughly 0.43% of memory CD8 clonotypes. Only blood was sampled, and tissue TCR repertoires likely differ from those in blood.

The receptor was isolated from a man younger than 35 in good health. Some clones in this sample may be carry-over from other donors' samples. Recombination linked TRBV5-1 to TRBJ2-7; 16 central bases correspond to TRBD2. The sample was naive CD4+ T cells from PBMCs. Taken with the paper, the label for cell subset or site translates to: CD45RA+ positively selected. The CDR3 in this case is CASGISGTSGRAVYEQYF. DNA sequence: TGCGCCAGCGGGATCTCCGGGACTAGCGGGAGGGCCGTCTACGAGCAGTACTTC.